This T cell receptor (beta chain) was captured in a study of identical twins. Per the germline V gene, CDR1 is SNHLY and CDR2 is FYNNEI. The germline V and J ends were trimmed by 10 bases and 0 bases, with 10 bases remaining between them. This CDR3 contains 13 residues. TCRdb reanalysed the 5' RACE reads using MiXCR and keeps one entry per CDR3 protein. The data contain 1.5 million to 2 million distinct CDR3 sequences, more than 30% of them seen just once; the ten biggest clones take up 0.25% to 0.3%. Sequences were obtained from cord blood. J is TRBJ2-1 and V is TRBV2; TRBD1 or TRBD2 may be the D gene (5 bases each). This sequence was found in a newborn girl in good health. This CDR3 is CAMGRSSYNEQFF. The CDR3 DNA sequence: TGTGCCATGGGACGGAGCTCCTACAATGAGCAGTTCTTC.